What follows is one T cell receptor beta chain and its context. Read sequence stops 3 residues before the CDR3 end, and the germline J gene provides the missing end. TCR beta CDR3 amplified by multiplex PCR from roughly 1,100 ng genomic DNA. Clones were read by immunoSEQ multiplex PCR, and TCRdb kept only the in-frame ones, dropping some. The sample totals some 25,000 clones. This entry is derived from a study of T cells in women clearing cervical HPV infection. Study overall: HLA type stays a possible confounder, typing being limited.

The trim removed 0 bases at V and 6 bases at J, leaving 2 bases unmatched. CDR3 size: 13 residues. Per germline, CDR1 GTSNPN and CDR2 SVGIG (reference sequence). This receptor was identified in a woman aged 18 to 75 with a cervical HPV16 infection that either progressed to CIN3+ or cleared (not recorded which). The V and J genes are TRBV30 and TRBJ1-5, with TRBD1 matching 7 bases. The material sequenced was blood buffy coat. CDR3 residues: CAWSVTGRQPQHF. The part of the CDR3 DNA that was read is TGTGCCTGGAGTGTGACAGGGCGTCAGCCC. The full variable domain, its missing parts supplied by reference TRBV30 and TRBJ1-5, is SQTIHQWPATLVQPVGSPLSLECTVEGTSNPNLYWYRQAAGRGLQLLFYSVGIGQISSEVPQNLSASRPQDRQFILSSKKLLLSDSGFYLCAWSVTGRQPQHFGDGTRLSIL.